Presented here are 2 T cell receptor beta chains from one specimen sequenced in a study of blood T cells in healthy people across ages. Combining a sample-barcoded 5' primer with a J-beta primer mix, a second PCR ran for about 7 to 11 cycles. TCRdb independently ran MiXCR on the 5' RACE reads; one entry per CDR3 protein. The table includes about a million distinct CDR3 sequences, 40% to 60% detected once. Sequencing was carried out using blood. These receptor sequences come from a man younger than 40 in good health.

The V gene is TRBV4-3, the J gene TRBJ2-3; D not certain. This CDR3 is 15 amino acids long. The V end was cut by 0 bases, the J end by 5 bases, with 12 bases between. Germline loops: CDR1 LGHNA, CDR2 YSLEER. The chain's CDR3 is CASSQDGLGRDTQYF. The CDR3 DNA sequence: TGCGCCAGCAGCCAAGATGGGCTAGGTCGAGATACGCAGTATTTT.

The chain has TRBV2 and TRBJ2-1; 9 bases align to TRBD2. The germline CDR1 and CDR2 sequences are SNHLY and FYNNEI. Unmatched junction bases numbered 15, after V lost 3 bases and J lost 9 bases. There are 17 residues in the CDR3. The CDR3 region has the DNA TGTGCCAGCAGTGACCCTCTAGGGCGGGGGGGCATCGGTGAGCAGTTCTTC. Protein sequence: CASSDPLGRGGIGEQFF.